Described below is a single T cell receptor beta chain sequence and its context. Its cognate antigen is unknown. Germline is not matched at one junction end, which may reflect a read error. General observations from the study: The TCR gene usage of tumor memory CD4+ T cells clustered together with blood and lymph node memory CD4+ cells and with lymph node naive CD4+ cells.

TCRdb re-called the 5' RACE reads through MiXCR, storing one row per CDR3 protein. The sample holds 25,000 to 40,000 distinct CDR3 sequences, roughly a quarter seen once. CDR3 length equals 14 residues. Germline-derived CDR1 and CDR2 are SGHTA and FQGNSA. This clonotype originated in a female donor with breast cancer. This rearrangement joins TRBV7-2 to TRBJ2-3; D possibly corresponds to TRBD1 (6 bases). Specimen: memory CD4+ T cells sorted from blood. Documented subset: memory CD4+ T cells, CD4+CD45RO+CD25-. The DNA for the CDR3 is TGTGACAGCAGCTTATGGCAGGGGAGAGATACGCAGTATTTT. This translates into CDSSLWQGRDTQYF.